The clone carrying this T cell receptor (beta chain) has a single count. Its matching antigen is unknown. Trimming cost V 1 base and J 3 bases; bases outside gene matches: 3. CDR3 length: 15 residues. This entry comes from a study of T cell repertoires in cytomegalovirus infection. At the level of the study: Public TCR beta signature analysis indicated the presence of both CMV infection and matching HLA type. Study conclusions and caveats: Using cumulative public TCR beta family frequency, the authors identified those who carried CMV together with the relevant HLA. The ex vivo response showed dominance by HLA-C-restricted CMV-specific TCR beta clonotypes.

TCRdb passed the reads through MiXCR, listing each CDR3 protein once. The table shows around 550,000 distinct CDR3 sequences, with less than 30% occurring only once. The sequenced sample was PBMCs. This clonotype was obtained from a human donor in good health (CMV status not recorded). Some clones in this sample may be carry-over from other donors' samples. The genes are TRBV12-3 or TRBV12-4 and TRBJ2-1; 7 bases line up with TRBD2. The CDR3 nucleotides read TGTGCCAGCAGTTTAGACGCTAGCGGCTACAATGAGCAGTTCTTC. Translating it yields CASSLDASGYNEQFF.